Described below is a single T cell receptor (beta chain) sequence and its context. Its antigen remains unidentified. Per-base qualities were not stored, and no clone one base away is much larger. TCRbeta CDR3 regions were amplified from genomic DNA using the immunoSEQ Assay, a bias-controlled multiplex PCR. The paper's data handling went like this. Nucleated cell counts per sample were estimated from amplification of reference gene primers within the assay. Sequence reads were collapsed and filtered to measure the absolute abundance of every unique TCRbeta CDR3 rearrangement. For each sample, productive Simpson clonality was calculated by taking the square root of Simpson's diversity index across productive rearrangements. The table comes from immuneACCESS by way of TCRdb, which keeps in-frame sequences with V and J called. Part of the clones is missing from these tables; in studies checked, under half for an unresolved V gene and the rest for unknown reasons. V, J and clone size were drawn from that table, and D and trimming were deduced from the DNA. The sample contains approximately 150,000 clones, approximately 90% of them found a single time. About 17% of the sample goes to the ten largest clones.

The record originates from a study of blood T cell repertoires in COVID-19 (dated by TCRdb to the early 2020s). Background for the entire study: The collaborator samples originated in the United States, Italy and Spain and spanned the acute and convalescent phases of COVID-19. The repertoires were made available in a free public database intended to serve as a resource for research on the immune response to SARS-CoV-2. Where available, HLA class I and class II types were obtained from metadata supplied by the sample provider rather than from assay-based typing. Samples were obtained from the ongoing ImmuneRACE study (first 160 participants) and from over 1,000 subjects provided by 6 global collaborators. Deeply sampled blood TCRbeta repertoires from subjects exposed to, actively infected with, or recovered from COVID-19 were included in the dataset. Sample metadata almost always included a de-identified subject ID, COVID-19 status, age in years and sex. The material from the prospective study consisted of cDNA or gDNA derived from T cells, B-cell-depleted T cells, or PBMCs. Study-level results and caveats: How much clinical and demographic metadata was included differed by source and by participant, and the metadata was provided uncurated.

CDR1 and CDR2 are drawn from the germline V gene: MNHEY, SVGAGI. V and J lose 6 bases and 6 bases, and a span of 15 bases separates them. The CDR3 covers 14 residues, taking in both the cysteine and the phenylalanine. Only the CDR3 DNA is retained, 42 bases long and in frame from the first base. The collaborating institutions used their own protocols to collect whole blood in K2EDTA tubes. Collaborator samples were shipped for TCRbeta analysis as frozen whole blood, isolated PBMCs, or DNA extracted from either sample type. The source material was peripheral blood. This receptor was identified in a man aged 50 or older with active or convalescent COVID-19. The chain couples TRBV6-5 to TRBJ1-5; the D gene assignment is ambiguous. Here is the DNA: TGTGCCAGCAGAGGGAGGGCCCGGAGTCAGCCCCAGCATTTT. Protein translation: CASRGRARSQPQHF.